These T cell receptor beta chains were read from a single sample in a study of OX40 agonist ivuxolimab in advanced cancers. Produced via immunoSEQ multiplex PCR; TCRdb's table is partial and in-frame only. The sample comprises approximately 22,000 clones, roughly 88% of which are singletons, and around 26% rests with the top ten. Specimen: CD4+ or CD8+ T cells sorted from blood, collected in a trial of the OX40 agonist ivuxolimab. Receptors originate from an adult with an advanced solid tumor such as melanoma, head and neck, liver or kidney cancer. The CDR3 runs from the conserved cysteine through the conserved F or W.

J: TRBJ2-7
V: TRBV28
CDR3: CASSQLAGVDEQYF

J: TRBJ2-7
V: TRBV18
CDR3: CASSPPTGGQNEQYF

J: TRBJ2-1
V: TRBV27
CDR3: CASSLGSGSIKSEQFF

J: TRBJ1-5
V: TRBV28
CDR3: CASSLKTRTSPQHF

J: TRBJ2-7
V: TRBV6-6
CDR3: CASSYSTGVGYEQYF

J: TRBJ2-7
V: TRBV6-5
CDR3: CASSPGTGSYEQYF

J: TRBJ2-7
V: TRBV11-1
CDR3: CASSLDGQEMAYEQYF

J: TRBJ2-7
V: TRBV28
CDR3: CASSLGTSYHYEQYF

J: TRBJ2-3
V: TRBV11-2
CDR3: CASSLDLVSTDTQYF

J: TRBJ2-1
V: TRBV27
CDR3: CASSLPGPTPAYNEQFF

J: TRBJ2-3
V: TRBV9
CDR3: CASSEPIGLPDADTQYF

J: TRBJ2-7
V: TRBV7-9
CDR3: CAPHRGQYEQYF

J: TRBJ2-3
V: TRBV27
CDR3: CASTPQRVNIPDTQYF

J: TRBJ1-2
V: TRBV11-2
CDR3: CASSSNPGQTGDYGYTF

J: TRBJ2-5
V: TRBV7-4
CDR3: CASSLTPGLAGEGETQYF

J: TRBJ2-1
V: TRBV5-5
CDR3: CASSLVGQRYNEQFF

J: TRBJ2-4
V: TRBV14
CDR3: CASSPYRSGFAKNIQYF

J: TRBJ2-7
V: TRBV6-1
CDR3: CAIPGDRGPYEQYF

J: TRBJ2-3
V: TRBV27
CDR3: CASSPGTGDTDTQYF

J: TRBJ2-2
V: TRBV19
CDR3: CASRRFQNTGELFF

J: TRBJ2-2
V: TRBV9
CDR3: CASSLGLAGGNTGELFF

J: TRBJ1-1
V: TRBV5-5
CDR3: CASSLWTGIGGTEAFF

J: TRBJ2-5
V: TRBV9
CDR3: CASSVGSLREGLETQYF

J: TRBJ2-5
V: TRBV7-9
CDR3: CASSSTGRWETQYF

J: TRBJ1-1
V: TRBV6-5
CDR3: CASSYLADTEAFF

J: TRBJ2-1
V: TRBV30
CDR3: CAWLGTTSSYNEQFF

J: TRBJ2-5
V: TRBV15
CDR3: CATSRDQGRETQYF

J: TRBJ2-7
V: TRBV28
CDR3: CASSLMDSVGEQYF

J: TRBJ2-7
V: TRBV30
CDR3: CAWSDTYEQYF

J: TRBJ2-7
V: TRBV6-6
CDR3: CASSPMLADYEQYF

J: TRBJ2-7
V: TRBV7-3
CDR3: CASSPDGGSGYEQYF

J: TRBJ2-2
V: TRBV5-6
CDR3: CASSPTGPGGELFF

J: TRBJ2-1
V: TRBV9
CDR3: CASSPWGQSYNEQFF

J: TRBJ2-1
V: TRBV19
CDR3: CASSIVGGYNEQFF

J: TRBJ2-3
V: TRBV6-5
CDR3: CASSGTGGTDTQYF

J: TRBJ2-1
V: TRBV7-6
CDR3: CASSLTGADEQFF

J: -
V: TRBV9
CDR3: CASSAATGEIDYEQYF

J: TRBJ1-6
V: TRBV9
CDR3: CASSATTGANSPLHF

J: TRBJ2-3
V: TRBV27
CDR3: CASSQITQYF

J: TRBJ2-5
V: TRBV6-6
CDR3: CASSYLRSEETQYF

J: TRBJ1-2
V: TRBV28
CDR3: CASSVQPGHGTNYGYTF

J: TRBJ2-1
V: TRBV7-6
CDR3: CASSESLGGYNEQFF

J: TRBJ2-7
V: TRBV5-1
CDR3: CASSLEAGTFYEQYF

J: TRBJ2-5
V: TRBV10-1
CDR3: CASSESGDLETQYF

J: TRBJ2-1
V: TRBV7-6
CDR3: CASSPLADSSYNEQFF

J: TRBJ2-2
V: TRBV4-1
CDR3: CASSQLNRGAGELFF

J: TRBJ2-1
V: TRBV5-4
CDR3: CASSLMTSGRAYHNEQFF

J: TRBJ2-1
V: TRBV28
CDR3: CASTLMRTGSHEQFF

J: TRBJ1-2
V: TRBV6-5
CDR3: CASRTGGGYTF

J: TRBJ1-1
V: TRBV27
CDR3: CASRQRTSGGDLEAFF

J: TRBJ2-2
V: TRBV27
CDR3: CASSLPWAAENTGELFF

J: TRBJ2-3
V: TRBV28
CDR3: CASSFRLAGGTDTQYF